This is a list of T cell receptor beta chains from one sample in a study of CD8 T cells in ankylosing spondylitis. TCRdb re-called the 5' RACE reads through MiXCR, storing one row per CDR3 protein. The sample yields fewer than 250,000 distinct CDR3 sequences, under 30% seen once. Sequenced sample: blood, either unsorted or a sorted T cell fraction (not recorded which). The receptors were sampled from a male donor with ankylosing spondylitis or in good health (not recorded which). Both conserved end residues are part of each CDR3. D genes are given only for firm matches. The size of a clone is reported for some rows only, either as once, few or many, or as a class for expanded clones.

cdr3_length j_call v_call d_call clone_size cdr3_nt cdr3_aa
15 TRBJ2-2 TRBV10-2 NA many TGCGCCAGTTTACGTGGCGGCATAAACACCGGGGAGCTGTTTTTT CASLRGGINTGELFF
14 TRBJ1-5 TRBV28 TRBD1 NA TGTGCCAGCAGCCCCGACAGGGCCTATCAGCCCCAGCATTTT CASSPDRAYQPQHF
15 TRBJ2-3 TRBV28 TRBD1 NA TGTGCCAGCAGTTCGGGACAGGGTAGCACAGATACGCAGTATTTT CASSSGQGSTDTQYF
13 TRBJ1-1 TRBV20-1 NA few TGCAGTGCGCAACCGAGGGGATACACTGAAGCTTTCTTT CSAQPRGYTEAFF
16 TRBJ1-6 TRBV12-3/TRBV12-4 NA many TGTGCCAGCAGTTTATGGGGAGGGCGGAGGAATTCACCCCTCCACTTT CASSLWGGRRNSPLHF
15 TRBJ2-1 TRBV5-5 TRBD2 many TGTGCCAGCAGCCGGGACTACTACTCCTACAATGAGCAGTTCTTC CASSRDYYSYNEQFF
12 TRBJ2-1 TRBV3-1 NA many TGTGCCAGCAGCCAAGGGCCCCTACGGCAGTTCTTC CASSQGPLRQFF
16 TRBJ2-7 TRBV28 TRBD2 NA TGTGCCAGCAGCTCCCATCGGGGACTAGGAACCTACGAGCAGTACTTC CASSSHRGLGTYEQYF
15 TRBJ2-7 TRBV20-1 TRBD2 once TGCAGTGCTGGGGCAACTAGCGGGAGCCGGACCGAGCAGTACTTC CSAGATSGSRTEQYF
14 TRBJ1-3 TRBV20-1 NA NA TGCAGTGCTAGAGACGACAGGACTGGAAACACCATATATTTT CSARDDRTGNTIYF
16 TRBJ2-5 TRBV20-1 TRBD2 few TGCAGTGCTAGGGACCCGACTAGCGGGAGTCAAGGGACCCAGTACTTC CSARDPTSGSQGTQYF
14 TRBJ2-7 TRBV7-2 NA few TGTGCCAGCAGCCCCCTCCGTGCCCCCTACGAGCAGTACTTC CASSPLRAPYEQYF
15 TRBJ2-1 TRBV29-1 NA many TGCAGCGGCTTTGGGGGGGCGAGAAACTACAATGAGCAGTTCTTC CSGFGGARNYNEQFF
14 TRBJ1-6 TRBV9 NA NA TGTGCCAGCAGCGTCGGCAGGCAGCATTCACCCCTCCACTTT CASSVGRQHSPLHF
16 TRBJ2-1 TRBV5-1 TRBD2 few TGCGCCAGCAAAGGGACTAGCGGGAGGGCAATCAATGAGCAGTTCTTC CASKGTSGRAINEQFF
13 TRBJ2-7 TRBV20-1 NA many TGCAGTGCTCTTATAACTTCTCCCTACGAGCAGTACTTC CSALITSPYEQYF
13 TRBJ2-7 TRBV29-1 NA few TGCAGCGTTGAATCTGGCTCGGGGTCCAAGCAGTACTTC CSVESGSGSKQYF
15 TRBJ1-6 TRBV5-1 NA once TGCGCCAGCAGCTTGGTAGGGGTCAAGGGTTCACCCCTCCACTTT CASSLVGVKGSPLHF
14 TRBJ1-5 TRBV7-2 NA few TGTGCCAGCAGCTTAGGACCCAGCAATCAGCCCCAGCATTTT CASSLGPSNQPQHF
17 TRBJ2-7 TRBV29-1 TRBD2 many TGCAGCGTAAAAGACGCGCGCCCTAGCGGGATCCCCTACGAGCAGTACTTC CSVKDARPSGIPYEQYF
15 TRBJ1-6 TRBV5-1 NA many TGCGCCAGCAGGGAACGGGCAGGGGATAATTCACCCCTCCACTTT CASRERAGDNSPLHF
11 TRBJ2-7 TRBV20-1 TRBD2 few TGCAGAGCGGGACCGGCCTACGAGCAGTACTTC CRAGPAYEQYF
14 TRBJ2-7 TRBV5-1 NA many TGCGCCAGCAGCTTGGGACGGGCCTCCTACGAGCAGTACTTC CASSLGRASYEQYF
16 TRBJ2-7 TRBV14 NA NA TGTGCCAGCAGCCAACTTGGAGGACACGGCTCCTACGAGCAGTACTTC CASSQLGGHGSYEQYF
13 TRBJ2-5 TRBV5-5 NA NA TGTGCCAGCAGCGCAACCAGGGAAGAGACCCAGTACTTC CASSATREETQYF
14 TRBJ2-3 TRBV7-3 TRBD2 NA TGTGCCAGCCCCCGGGAGGGAGGCACAGATACGCAGTATTTT CASPREGGTDTQYF
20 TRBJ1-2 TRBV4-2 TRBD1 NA TGTGCCAGCAGCCAAAGGAGGGACAGGGGCCTACCCTCTTTGCGGTATGGCTACACCTTC CASSQRRDRGLPSLRYGYTF
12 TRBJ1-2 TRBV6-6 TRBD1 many TGTGCCAGCAGTCGACAGGGGGGGGGCTACACCTTC CASSRQGGGYTF
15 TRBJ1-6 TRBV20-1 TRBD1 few TGCAGTGCTAAAAGACCGGGACAGGGTCTATCACCCCTCCACTTT CSAKRPGQGLSPLHF